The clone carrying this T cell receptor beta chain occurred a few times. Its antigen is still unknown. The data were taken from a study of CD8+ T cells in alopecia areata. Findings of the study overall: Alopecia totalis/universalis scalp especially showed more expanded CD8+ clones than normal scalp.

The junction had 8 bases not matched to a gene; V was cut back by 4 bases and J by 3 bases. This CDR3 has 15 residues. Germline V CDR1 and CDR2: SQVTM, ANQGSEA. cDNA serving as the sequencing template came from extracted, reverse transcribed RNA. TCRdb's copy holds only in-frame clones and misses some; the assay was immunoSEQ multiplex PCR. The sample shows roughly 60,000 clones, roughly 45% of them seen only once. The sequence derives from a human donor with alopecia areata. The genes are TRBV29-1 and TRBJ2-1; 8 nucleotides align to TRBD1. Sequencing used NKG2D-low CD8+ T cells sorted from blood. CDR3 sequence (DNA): TGCAGCGTTGCGACCGGGACAGGTATCTACAATGAGCAGTTCTTC. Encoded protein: CSVATGTGIYNEQFF.